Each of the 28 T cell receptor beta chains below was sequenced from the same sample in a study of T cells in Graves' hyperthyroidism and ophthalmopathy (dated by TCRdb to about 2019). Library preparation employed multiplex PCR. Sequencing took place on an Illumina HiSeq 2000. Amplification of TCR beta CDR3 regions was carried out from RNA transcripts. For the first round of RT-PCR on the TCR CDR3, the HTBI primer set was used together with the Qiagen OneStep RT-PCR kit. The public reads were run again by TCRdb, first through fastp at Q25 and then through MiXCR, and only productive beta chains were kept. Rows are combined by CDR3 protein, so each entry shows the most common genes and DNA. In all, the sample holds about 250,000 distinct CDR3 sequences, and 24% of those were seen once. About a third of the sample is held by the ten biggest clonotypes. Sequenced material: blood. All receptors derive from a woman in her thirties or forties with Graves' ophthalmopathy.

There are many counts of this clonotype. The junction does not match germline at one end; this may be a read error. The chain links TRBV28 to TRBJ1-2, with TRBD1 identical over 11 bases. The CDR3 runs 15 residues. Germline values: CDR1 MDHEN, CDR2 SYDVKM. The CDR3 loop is CASSAGTGGHYGHTF. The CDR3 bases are TGTGCCAGCAGTGCCGGGACAGGGGGACACTATGGCCACACCTTC.

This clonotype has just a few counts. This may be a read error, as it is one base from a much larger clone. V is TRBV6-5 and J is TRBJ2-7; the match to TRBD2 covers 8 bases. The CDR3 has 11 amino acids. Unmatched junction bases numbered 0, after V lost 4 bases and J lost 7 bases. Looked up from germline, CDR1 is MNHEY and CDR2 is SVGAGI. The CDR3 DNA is TGTGCCAGCAGTTCGGGAGGGGAGCAGTACTTC. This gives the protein CASSSGGEQYF.

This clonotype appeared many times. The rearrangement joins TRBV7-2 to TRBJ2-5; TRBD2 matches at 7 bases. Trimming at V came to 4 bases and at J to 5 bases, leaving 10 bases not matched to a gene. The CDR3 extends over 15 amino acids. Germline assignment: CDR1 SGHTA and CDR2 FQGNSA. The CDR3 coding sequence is TGTGCCAGCAGCTCCCTACAGCGGGATGGGGAGACCCAGTACTTC. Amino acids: CASSSLQRDGETQYF.

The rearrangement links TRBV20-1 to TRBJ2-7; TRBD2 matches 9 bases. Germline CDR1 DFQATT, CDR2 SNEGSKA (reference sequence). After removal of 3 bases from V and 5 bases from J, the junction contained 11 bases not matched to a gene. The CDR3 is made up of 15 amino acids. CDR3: CSASDLIAGANEQYF. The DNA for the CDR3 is TGCAGTGCTAGCGACCTCATAGCGGGAGCAAACGAGCAGTACTTC.

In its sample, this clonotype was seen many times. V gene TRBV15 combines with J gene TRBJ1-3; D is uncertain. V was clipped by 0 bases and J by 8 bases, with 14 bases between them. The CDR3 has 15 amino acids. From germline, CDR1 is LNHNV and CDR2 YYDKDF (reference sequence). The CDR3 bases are TGTGCCACCAGCAGAGATCGGGGAAAGGCGGACACCATATATTTT. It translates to CATSRDRGKADTIYF.

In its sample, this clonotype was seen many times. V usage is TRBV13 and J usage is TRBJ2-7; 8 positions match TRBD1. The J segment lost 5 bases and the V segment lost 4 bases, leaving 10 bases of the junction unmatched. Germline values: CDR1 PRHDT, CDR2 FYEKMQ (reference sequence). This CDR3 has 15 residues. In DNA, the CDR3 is TGTGCCAGCAGCTCCTATACAGGGGGAAAAAACGAGCAGTACTTC. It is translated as CASSSYTGGKNEQYF.

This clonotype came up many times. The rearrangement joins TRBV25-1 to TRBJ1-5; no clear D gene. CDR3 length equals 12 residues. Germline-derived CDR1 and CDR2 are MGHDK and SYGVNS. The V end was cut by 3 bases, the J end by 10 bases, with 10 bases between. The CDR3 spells CASSEGSNPQHF. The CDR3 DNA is TGTGCCAGCAGTGAGGGATCCAACCCCCAGCATTTT.

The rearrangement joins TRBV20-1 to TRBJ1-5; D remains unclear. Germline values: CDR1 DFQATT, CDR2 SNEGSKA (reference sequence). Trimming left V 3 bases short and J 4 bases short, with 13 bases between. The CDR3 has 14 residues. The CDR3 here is CSASRSGLNQPQHF. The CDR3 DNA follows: TGCAGTGCTAGTCGGTCAGGACTAAATCAGCCCCAGCATTTT.

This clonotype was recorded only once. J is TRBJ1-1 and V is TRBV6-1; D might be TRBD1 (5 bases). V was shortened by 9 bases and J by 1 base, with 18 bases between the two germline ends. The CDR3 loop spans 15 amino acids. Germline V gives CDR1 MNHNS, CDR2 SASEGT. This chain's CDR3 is CARGDNRFQNTEAFF. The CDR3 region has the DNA TGTGCCAGGGGGGATAACAGGTTTCAGAACACTGAAGCTTTCTTT.

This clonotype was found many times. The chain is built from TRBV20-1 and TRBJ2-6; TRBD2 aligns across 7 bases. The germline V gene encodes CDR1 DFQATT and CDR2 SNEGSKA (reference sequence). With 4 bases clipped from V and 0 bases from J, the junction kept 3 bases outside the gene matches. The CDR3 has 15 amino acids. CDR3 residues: CSATWGGSGANVLTF. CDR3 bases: TGCAGTGCTACCTGGGGGGGCTCTGGGGCCAACGTCCTGACTTTC.

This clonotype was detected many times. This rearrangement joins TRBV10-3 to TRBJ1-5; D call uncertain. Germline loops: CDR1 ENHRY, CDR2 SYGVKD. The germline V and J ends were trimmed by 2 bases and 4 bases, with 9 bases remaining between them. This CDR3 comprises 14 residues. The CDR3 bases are TGTGCCATCAGTGAGGGTACCAGAAATCAGCCCCAGCATTTT. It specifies CAISEGTRNQPQHF.

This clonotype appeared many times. In nucleotides, the CDR3 is TGTGCCAGCAGCTTACTTTTGGGAACCGGGGAGCTGTTTTTT. This translates into CASSLLLGTGELFF. This rearrangement joins TRBV11-2 to TRBJ2-2; D is unclear. The V end was cut by 2 bases, the J end by 5 bases, with 9 bases between. The CDR3 consists of 14 residues. Germline V lookup: CDR1 SGHAT, CDR2 FQNNGV.

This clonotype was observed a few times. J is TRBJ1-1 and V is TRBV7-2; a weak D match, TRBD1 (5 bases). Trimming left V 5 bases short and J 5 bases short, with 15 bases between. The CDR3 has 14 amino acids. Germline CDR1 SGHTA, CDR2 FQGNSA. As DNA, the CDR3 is TGTGCCAGCAGCGGAAGGGACGGATCAACTGAAGCTTTCTTT. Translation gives CASSGRDGSTEAFF.

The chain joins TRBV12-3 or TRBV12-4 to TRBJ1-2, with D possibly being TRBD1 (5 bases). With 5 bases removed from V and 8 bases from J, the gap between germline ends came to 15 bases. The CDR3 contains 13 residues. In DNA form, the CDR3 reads TGTGCCAGCAGTGTTAAAGAGCGGGGCGGCTACACCTTC. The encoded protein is CASSVKERGGYTF.

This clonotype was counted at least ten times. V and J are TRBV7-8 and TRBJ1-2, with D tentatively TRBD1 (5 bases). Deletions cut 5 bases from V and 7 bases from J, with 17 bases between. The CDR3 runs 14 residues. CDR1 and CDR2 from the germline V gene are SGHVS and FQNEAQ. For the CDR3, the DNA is TGTGCCAGCAGCCCTGGGGACCTTAGGTCTGGCTACACCTTC. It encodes CASSPGDLRSGYTF. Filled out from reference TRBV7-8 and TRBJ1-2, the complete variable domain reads GAGVSQSPRYKVAKRGQDVALRCDPISGHVSLFWYQQALGQGPEFLTYFQNEAQLDKSGLPSDRFFAERPEGSVSTLKIQRTQQEDSAVYLCASSPGDLRSGYTFGSGTRLTVV.

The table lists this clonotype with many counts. This chain's CDR3 is CASSLVVDTGELFF. The CDR3 DNA sequence: TGCGCCAGCAGCTTGGTTGTGGACACCGGGGAGCTGTTTTTT. The gene calls are TRBV5-1 and TRBJ2-2; D unresolved. The V and J ends lost 0 bases and 3 bases respectively, with 6 bases between them. Germline loops: CDR1 SGHRS, CDR2 YFSETQ. This CDR3 is 14 amino acids long.

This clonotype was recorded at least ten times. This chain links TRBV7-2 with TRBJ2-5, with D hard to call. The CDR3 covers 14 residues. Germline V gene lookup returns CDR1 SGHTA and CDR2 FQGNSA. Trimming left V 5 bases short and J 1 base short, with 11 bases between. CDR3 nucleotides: TGTGCCAGCAGCCCCCTCCAACTCCAAGAGACCCAGTACTTC. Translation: CASSPLQLQETQYF.

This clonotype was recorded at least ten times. The CDR3, as DNA: TGTGCCTACTCGGGACAACACCCTCGGGACTACGAGCAGTACTTC. Translating gives CAYSGQHPRDYEQYF. V is TRBV13 and J is TRBJ2-7, with a possible D match to TRBD1 (6 bases). Germline CDR1 and CDR2: PRHDT and FYEKMQ (reference sequence). Trimming stripped 11 bases from V and 3 bases from J, with 23 bases between. There are 15 residues in the CDR3. Full variable domain (rest looked up from reference TRBV13 and TRBJ2-7): AAGVIQSPRHLIKEKRETATLKCYPIPRHDTVYWYQQGPGQDPQFLISFYEKMQSDKGSIPDRFSAQQFSDYHSELNMSSLELGDSALYFCAYSGQHPRDYEQYFGPGTRLTVT.

Here the CDR3 reads CASSDRGSYGYTF. The CDR3 nucleotides are TGTGCCAGCAGTGATAGAGGGTCCTATGGCTACACCTTC. The V gene is TRBV2, the J gene TRBJ1-2; D is undetermined. V lost 3 bases, J lost 4 bases, and 9 bases lay in between. In germline, CDR1 is SNHLY, CDR2 FYNNEI. This CDR3 spans 13 amino acids.

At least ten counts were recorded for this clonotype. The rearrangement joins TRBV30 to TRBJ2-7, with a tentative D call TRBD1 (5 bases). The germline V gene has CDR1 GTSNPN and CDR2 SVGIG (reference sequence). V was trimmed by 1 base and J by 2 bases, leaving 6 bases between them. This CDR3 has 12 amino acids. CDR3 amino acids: CAWSATAYEQYF. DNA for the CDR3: TGTGCCTGGAGTGCGACAGCCTACGAGCAGTACTTC.

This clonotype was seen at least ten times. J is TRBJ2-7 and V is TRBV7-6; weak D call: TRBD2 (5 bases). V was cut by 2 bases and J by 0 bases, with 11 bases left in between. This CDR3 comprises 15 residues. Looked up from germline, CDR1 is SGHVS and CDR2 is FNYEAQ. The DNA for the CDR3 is TGTGCCAGCAGCTTAATTATCGGGATCTCCTACGAGCAGTACTTC. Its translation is CASSLIIGISYEQYF. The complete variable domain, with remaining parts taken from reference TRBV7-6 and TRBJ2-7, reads GAGVSQSPRYKVTKRGQDVALRCDPISGHVSLYWYRQALGQGPEFLTYFNYEAQQDKSGLPNDRFSAERPEGSISTLTIQRTEQRDSAMYRCASSLIIGISYEQYFGPGTRLTVT.

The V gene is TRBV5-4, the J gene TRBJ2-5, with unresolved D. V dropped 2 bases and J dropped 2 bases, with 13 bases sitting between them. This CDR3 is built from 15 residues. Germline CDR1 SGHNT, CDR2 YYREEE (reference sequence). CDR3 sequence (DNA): TGTGCCAGCAGCTTCGTTTCTAGTTCTCAAGAGACCCAGTACTTC. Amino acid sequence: CASSFVSSSQETQYF. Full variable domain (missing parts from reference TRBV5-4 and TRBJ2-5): ETGVTQSPTHLIKTRGQQVTLRCSSQSGHNTVSWYQQALGQGPQFIFQYYREEENGRGNFPPRFSGLQFPNYSSELNVNALELDDSALYLCASSFVSSSQETQYFGPGTRLLVL.

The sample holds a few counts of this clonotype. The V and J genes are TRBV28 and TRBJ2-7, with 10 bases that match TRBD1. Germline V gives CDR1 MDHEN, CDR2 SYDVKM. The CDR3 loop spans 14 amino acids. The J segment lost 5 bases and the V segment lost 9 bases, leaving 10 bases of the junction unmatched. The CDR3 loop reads CASKSGQGKNEQYF. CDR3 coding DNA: TGTGCCAGTAAATCGGGACAGGGGAAAAACGAGCAGTACTTC.

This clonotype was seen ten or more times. This CDR3 is CASSPDGVANYGYTF. Written as DNA, the CDR3 is TGTGCCAGCAGCCCGGACGGGGTCGCTAACTATGGCTACACCTTC. This chain joins TRBV7-9 and TRBJ1-2; D is ambiguous. Germline assignment: CDR1 SEHNR and CDR2 FQNEAQ (reference sequence). Trimming took 5 bases from V and 0 from J, leaving 13 bases between them. The CDR3 length is 15 residues.

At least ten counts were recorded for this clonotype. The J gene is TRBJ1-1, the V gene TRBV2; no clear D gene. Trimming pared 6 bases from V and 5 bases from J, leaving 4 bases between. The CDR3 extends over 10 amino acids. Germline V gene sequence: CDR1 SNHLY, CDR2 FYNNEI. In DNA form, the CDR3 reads TGTGCCAGCAGGTATACTGAAGCTTTCTTT. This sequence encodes CASRYTEAFF.

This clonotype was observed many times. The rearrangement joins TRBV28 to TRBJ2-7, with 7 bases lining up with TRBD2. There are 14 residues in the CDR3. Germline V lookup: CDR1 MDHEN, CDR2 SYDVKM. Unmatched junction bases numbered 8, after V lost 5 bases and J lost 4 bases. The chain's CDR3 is CASSEGTIKYEQYF. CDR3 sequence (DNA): TGTGCCAGCAGTGAAGGGACTATAAAATACGAGCAGTACTTC.

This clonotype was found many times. Here the CDR3 DNA reads TGTGCCAGCAGCCGGACAGGGGTGGGATGGGAGCAGTACTTC. Amino acids: CASSRTGVGWEQYF. The rearrangement links TRBV12-3 or TRBV12-4 to TRBJ2-7; 9 nucleotides agree with TRBD1. This CDR3 is 14 amino acids long. Losses at the gene ends were 6 bases for V and 7 bases for J; bases not matched to a gene: 10.

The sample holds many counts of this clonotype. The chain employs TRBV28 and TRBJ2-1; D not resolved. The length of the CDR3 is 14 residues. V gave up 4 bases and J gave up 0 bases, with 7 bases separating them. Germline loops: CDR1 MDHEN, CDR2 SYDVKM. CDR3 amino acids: CASSYLSSYNEQFF. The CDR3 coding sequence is TGTGCCAGCAGTTATCTGAGCTCCTACAATGAGCAGTTCTTC.